This is a list of T cell receptor beta chains from one sample in a study of CD8+CD57+ T cells in acquired aplastic anemia. TCRdb analysed the reads with MiXCR anew, one entry per CDR3 protein. Of about 150,000 distinct CDR3 sequences in the sample, about 50% were seen once. The sample was sorted CD4+, CD8+, or CD8+CD57+ T cells (not recorded which) from PBMCs. All receptors come from a human donor with aplastic anemia. Both conserved end residues are part of each CDR3. D genes are given only for firm matches. The size of a clone is reported for some rows only, either as once, few or many, or as a class for expanded clones.

.,17,.,TRBJ2-7,TRBV25-1,CASSESPGQRSTYEQYF,TGTGCCAGCAGTGAATCTCCCGGGCAGCGGAGTACCTACGAGCAGTACTTC
.,16,many,TRBJ1-5,TRBV29-1,CSVPRRRGRYNQPQHF,TGCAGCGTCCCCCGGAGGAGAGGGAGATACAATCAGCCCCAGCATTTT
TRBD2,11,.,TRBJ2-3,TRBV5-4,CASSREGRQYF,TGTGCCAGCAGCAGGGAGGGACGGCAGTATTTT
TRBD2,16,few,TRBJ2-7,TRBV27,CASSLLSAGGGAEQYF,TGTGCCAGCAGTTTATTATCGGCGGGCGGGGGGGCCGAACAGTACTTC
.,13,many,TRBJ2-3,TRBV24-1,CATRDGSTDTQYF,TGTGCCACCCGGGACGGAAGCACAGATACGCAGTATTTT
TRBD1,15,.,TRBJ1-1,TRBV25-1,CASSGYRGQDTEAFF,TGTGCCAGCAGTGGCTACAGGGGGCAGGACACTGAAGCTTTCTTT
.,13,many,TRBJ2-7,TRBV7-2,CASSLFVGNEQYF,TGTGCCAGCAGCTTATTCGTAGGGAACGAGCAGTACTTC
TRBD2,16,.,TRBJ2-5,TRBV7-8,CASSRPSGGVEETQYF,TGTGCCAGCAGCCGACCTAGCGGGGGGGTTGAAGAGACCCAGTACTTC
.,16,many,TRBJ1-2,TRBV2,CASSGTHVGPNYGYTF,TGTGCCAGCAGTGGAACCCACGTGGGGCCTAACTATGGCTACACCTTC
TRBD1,15,.,TRBJ1-2,TRBV6-5,CASSTHLTGAYGYTF,TGTGCCAGCAGTACTCATTTGACAGGGGCCTATGGCTACACCTTC
.,13,.,TRBJ1-2,TRBV7-9,CASSLGALGGYTF,TGTGCCAGCAGCTTGGGGGCCCTCGGTGGCTACACCTTC
.,14,many,TRBJ2-2,TRBV5-4,CASSLEHLGGELFF,TGTGCCAGCAGCTTGGAACATCTGGGCGGGGAGCTGTTTTTT
TRBD1,15,.,TRBJ2-5,TRBV6-5,CASSYADRGQETQYF,TGTGCCAGCAGTTACGCAGACAGGGGTCAAGAGACCCAGTACTTC
TRBD1,17,.,TRBJ2-7,TRBV10-3,CAISESIFGTGGSEQYF,TGTGCCATCAGTGAGTCGATCTTCGGGACAGGGGGCTCCGAGCAGTACTTC
.,13,few,TRBJ1-2,TRBV2,CASRDSPNYGYTF,TGTGCCAGCAGGGACAGCCCTAACTATGGCTACACCTTC
TRBD1,17,.,TRBJ2-6,TRBV2,CASRLGTVFPGANVLTF,TGTGCCAGCAGGCTCGGGACAGTCTTTCCTGGGGCCAACGTCCTGACTTTC
.,12,many,TRBJ1-2,TRBV19,CASSPRDYGYTF,TGTGCCAGTAGTCCCCGAGACTATGGCTACACCTTC
.,15,.,TRBJ2-5,TRBV7-7,CASSLAEGLPGDQYF,TGTGCCAGCAGCTTAGCTGAGGGCCTGCCAGGGGACCAGTACTTC
.,16,few,TRBJ2-3,TRBV15,CATRTKMRAGADTQYF,TGTGCCACCAGGACGAAAATGAGGGCCGGGGCAGATACGCAGTATTTT
TRBD1,17,.,TRBJ2-7,TRBV7-3,CASSSRTGISRYYEQYF,TGTGCCAGCAGCTCCCGGACAGGTATCTCTAGGTATTACGAGCAGTACTTC
.,14,many,TRBJ1-5,TRBV5-8,CASRGGQLNQPQHF,TGTGCCAGCAGGGGGGGGCAGTTAAATCAGCCCCAGCATTTT
TRBD1,14,.,TRBJ1-1,TRBV11-2,CASSSNRGNTEAFF,TGTGCCAGCAGCTCTAACAGGGGGAACACTGAAGCTTTCTTT
TRBD1,14,.,TRBJ1-1,TRBV20-1,CSARDPRGGTEAFF,TGCAGTGCTAGAGATCCCAGGGGGGGCACTGAAGCTTTCTTT
.,16,many,TRBJ2-1,TRBV19,CASSIGRDSSYNEQFF,TGTGCCAGTAGTATAGGGAGGGACTCCTCCTACAATGAGCAGTTCTTC
TRBD2,16,.,TRBJ2-7,TRBV2,CASSVRQEPSGGEQYF,TGTGCCAGCAGTGTACGACAGGAGCCTAGCGGGGGCGAGCAGTACTTC
TRBD2,13,.,TRBJ2-1,TRBV29-1,CSVDKTSGNEQFF,TGCAGCGTTGATAAGACTAGCGGGAATGAGCAGTTCTTC
TRBD1,15,many,TRBJ2-1,TRBV6-1,CASRTGTGESNEQFF,TGTGCCAGCAGAACCGGGACAGGGGAGTCGAATGAGCAGTTCTTC
TRBD2,17,.,TRBJ2-1,TRBV11-2,CASSLFASGASYNEQFF,TGTGCCAGCAGCTTATTCGCTAGCGGGGCCTCCTACAATGAGCAGTTCTTC
.,12,many,TRBJ2-3,TRBV25-1,CASSETVDTQYF,TGTGCCAGCAGTGAGACAGTAGATACGCAGTATTTT
.,14,.,TRBJ1-1,TRBV18,CTSSRQSMNTEAFF,TGTACCAGCTCTCGACAGAGCATGAACACTGAAGCTTTCTTT
TRBD2,12,few,TRBJ2-7,TRBV20-1,CSARVAGNEQYF,TGCAGTGCTAGAGTAGCGGGGAACGAGCAGTACTTC
.,14,.,TRBJ2-1,TRBV24-1,CATTSGAVYNEQFF,TGTGCCACCACCTCCGGGGCAGTTTACAATGAGCAGTTCTTC
TRBD1,15,.,TRBJ1-2,TRBV9,CASSAARTGSYGYTF,TGTGCCAGCAGCGCCGCTCGGACAGGGAGCTATGGCTACACCTTC
.,16,many,TRBJ1-1,TRBV4-3,CASSQDRAVQNTEAFF,TGCGCCAGCAGCCAAGATCGGGCAGTACAGAACACTGAAGCTTTCTTT
.,15,.,TRBJ2-2,TRBV7-2,CASSLSPVAAGELFF,TGTGCCAGCAGCTTATCCCCCGTTGCAGCCGGGGAGCTGTTTTTT
.,12,few,TRBJ2-3,TRBV29-1,CSVRSSADTQYF,TGCAGCGTACGCTCCAGCGCAGATACGCAGTATTTT
.,15,many,TRBJ1-2,TRBV10-3,CAISGGWRVTGGYTF,TGTGCCATCAGTGGTGGTTGGAGGGTCACGGGTGGCTACACCTTC
.,14,once,TRBJ2-3,TRBV5-1,CASSSRRGTDTQYF,TGCGCCAGCAGCTCCAGGCGGGGCACAGATACGCAGTATTTT
TRBD1,16,once,TRBJ2-2,TRBV6-4,CASSDSGQGDTGELFF,TGTGCCAGCAGTGACTCGGGACAGGGCGACACCGGGGAGCTGTTTTTT
.,15,once,TRBJ2-7,TRBV10-3,CAISESRGNLYEQYF,TGTGCCATCAGTGAGTCACGGGGGAATCTGTACGAGCAGTACTTC
TRBD2,12,many,TRBJ2-5,TRBV25-1,CASSGGVETQYF,TGTGCCAGCAGCGGGGGGGTAGAGACCCAGTACTTC
.,12,many,TRBJ1-1,TRBV29-1,CSVYRMNTEAFF,TGCAGCGTTTACAGGATGAACACTGAAGCTTTCTTT
TRBD1,13,few,TRBJ2-7,TRBV10-3,CAHSGTGAYEQYF,TGTGCCCACTCCGGGACAGGGGCCTACGAGCAGTACTTC
TRBD1,16,many,TRBJ1-6,TRBV12-3/TRBV12-4,CASSSGIRDRYSPLHF,TGTGCCAGCAGTTCGGGGATCCGGGACAGATATTCACCCCTCCACTTT
.,15,.,TRBJ1-4,TRBV4-3,CASSPSLDRNGKLFF,TGCGCCAGCAGCCCCTCCCTCGACAGGAATGGAAAACTATTTTTT
.,18,many,TRBJ2-1,TRBV19,CASSTRWLDGPRHNEQFF,TGTGCCAGTAGTACCCGTTGGCTGGACGGCCCCCGGCACAATGAGCAGTTCTTC
.,13,.,TRBJ2-7,TRBV29-1,CSVTDSVSYEQYF,TGCAGCGTTACGGACAGTGTATCCTACGAGCAGTACTTC
.,14,.,TRBJ2-7,TRBV25-1,CASTMGGRNYEQYF,TGTGCCAGCACTATGGGGGGAAGAAACTACGAGCAGTACTTC
.,12,.,TRBJ2-4,TRBV6-1,CASSGTVNIQYF,TGTGCCAGCAGTGGGACAGTAAACATTCAGTACTTC
TRBD2,14,.,TRBJ2-1,TRBV12-5,CASGSSGSRFEQFF,TGTGCTAGTGGTAGTAGCGGGAGTCGTTTTGAGCAGTTCTTC
.,13,.,TRBJ2-2,TRBV2,CASFGGYAGELFF,TGTGCCAGCTTCGGCGGGTATGCCGGGGAGCTGTTTTTT
.,15,.,TRBJ2-7,TRBV6-4,CASSDSIGATYEQYF,TGTGCCAGCAGTGACTCGATCGGGGCCACCTACGAGCAGTACTTC
TRBD1,17,.,TRBJ1-2,TRBV6-2/TRBV6-3,CVSSPPEQGQDGYGYTF,TGTGTCAGCAGTCCCCCGGAACAGGGGCAAGATGGCTATGGCTACACCTTC
.,16,.,TRBJ1-1,TRBV25-1,CASSARDGRGDTEAFF,TGTGCCAGCAGTGCTAGAGATGGGAGGGGGGACACTGAAGCTTTCTTT
.,15,.,TRBJ1-5,TRBV25-1,CASSALAGTNQPQHF,TGTGCCAGCAGTGCCTTGGCGGGTACCAATCAGCCCCAGCATTTT
TRBD2,15,.,TRBJ2-7,TRBV20-1,CSAREPSGSEYEQYF,TGCAGTGCTAGAGAGCCTAGCGGGAGCGAGTACGAGCAGTACTTC